The 26 T cell receptor beta chains below were found in one sample sequenced in a study of Ad26.COV2.S vaccination and SARS-CoV-2 variants. Treatment meaning: around 19 received Ad26.COV2.S at low or high dose, single or two shots; about 5 received placebo; per-sample allocation not given. Sampling occurred on day 63 after the first vaccine or placebo injection. TCRdb's table, derived via immunoSEQ multiplex PCR, lists solely in-frame clones and lacks some. The sample includes 350,000 to 550,000 clones, roughly 89% seen only once; the top ten take around 2.5%. This sample comprised peripheral blood, obtained in a trial of Ad26.COV2.S vaccine versus placebo. These receptors all stem from a person aged 18-60 years who received the Ad26.COV2.S COVID-19 vaccine or a placebo.

The V and J genes are TRBV7-9 and TRBJ1-4; TRBD1 might be the D (5 bases). V gave up 1 base and J gave up 4 bases, with 7 bases separating them. From germline, CDR1 is SEHNR and CDR2 FQNEAQ (reference sequence). The CDR3 runs 14 residues. The CDR3 sequence is CASSLDRFNEKLFF. CDR3 in DNA: TGTGCCAGCAGCTTAGACAGGTTTAATGAAAAACTGTTTTTT. Filled out from reference TRBV7-9 and TRBJ1-4, the complete variable domain reads DTGVSQNPRHKITKRGQNVTFRCDPISEHNRLYWYRQTLGQGPEFLTYFQNEAQLEKSRLLSDRFSAERPKGSFSTLEIQRTEQGDSAMYLCASSLDRFNEKLFFGSGTQLSVL.

This clone was observed a few times. The chain joins TRBV20-1 to TRBJ2-1; D gene unclear. CDR1 DFQATT and CDR2 SNEGSKA come from the germline V gene (reference sequence). The CDR3 loop spans 10 amino acids. V lost 2 bases and J lost 5, with 1 base in between. CDR3 in DNA: TGCAGTGCTAGAAACAATGAGCAGTTCTTC. Protein product: CSARNNEQFF.

V and J are TRBV19 and TRBJ1-6; no definite D call. Trimming took off 7 bases at V and 3 bases at J, with 7 bases between the two ends. Germline CDR1 reads LNHDA; CDR2 reads SQIVND (reference sequence). This CDR3 is 13 amino acids long. The CDR3 nucleotides read TGTGCCAGTAACCAGTTCTATAATTCACCCCTCCACTTT. It specifies CASNQFYNSPLHF.

V is TRBV11-2 and J is TRBJ2-3; D is ambiguous. Trimming removed 5 bases at V and 9 bases at J, with 12 bases between. Germline CDR1 SGHAT, CDR2 FQNNGV. This CDR3 is built from 12 residues. The CDR3 DNA reads as TGTGCCAGCAGCCCCGAGCGAGTAACGCAGTATTTT. The encoded protein is CASSPERVTQYF.

This clone was seen once. The chain has TRBV30 and TRBJ2-3; D may match TRBD1 or TRBD2 (6 bases each). This CDR3 contains 16 residues. Germline V lookup: CDR1 GTSNPN, CDR2 SVGIG (reference sequence). Trimming removed 3 bases at V and 4 bases at J, with 20 bases between. CDR3 in amino acids: CAWRPVGGGVADTQYF. Here the CDR3 DNA reads TGTGCCTGGAGACCTGTAGGAGGGGGTGTCGCAGATACGCAGTATTTT.

This chain joins TRBV7-3 and TRBJ2-5; TRBD1 matches 10 bases. Losses at the gene ends were 5 bases for V and 2 bases for J; bases not matched to a gene: 5. CDR1 is SGHTA and CDR2 is FQGTGA in the germline V gene. This CDR3 is 15 amino acids long. DNA of the CDR3: TGTGCCAGCAGCCTGGGACAGGGGACACAAGAGACCCAGTACTTC. Translating it yields CASSLGQGTQETQYF.

The chain recombines TRBV27 with TRBJ2-1; TRBD2 aligns across 12 bases. CDR3 length: 17 residues. The ends lost 5 bases at V and 4 bases at J; junction bases unmatched: 9. Germline CDR1 and CDR2: MNHEY and SMNVEV (reference sequence). The CDR3 DNA follows: TGTGCCAGCAGTCCTGAGACTAGCGGGGGCCCTTACAATGAGCAGTTCTTC. This sequence encodes CASSPETSGGPYNEQFF.

V usage is TRBV4-3 and J usage is TRBJ1-2; D gene uncertain. V lost 1 base to trimming and J lost 8 bases, with 17 bases between them. Germline assignment: CDR1 LGHNA and CDR2 YSLEER. This CDR3 has 15 amino acids. CDR3: CASSQAPWADSGYTF. For the CDR3, the DNA is TGCGCCAGCAGCCAAGCCCCGTGGGCCGACTCGGGCTACACCTTC.

This clone has a single count. The chain is built from TRBV30 and TRBJ2-1; TRBD1 matches 8 bases. The CDR3 covers 15 residues. Germline CDR1 GTSNPN, CDR2 SVGIG (reference sequence). The V segment lost 0 bases and the J segment 4 bases; nucleotides outside the gene matches: 5. In nucleotides, the CDR3 is TGTGCCTGGAGTGTAACAGGGGGTTCTTACAATGAGCAGTTCTTC. Amino acids: CAWSVTGGSYNEQFF.

The rearrangement joins TRBV11-2 to TRBJ1-3; D is undetermined. This CDR3 is built from 14 residues. CDR1 is SGHAT and CDR2 is FQNNGV in the germline V gene. V lost 5 bases and J 0 bases, leaving 8 bases between the germline ends. CDR3 in DNA: TGTGCCAGCAGCCCCACCTACTCTGGAAACACCATATATTTT. This codes for CASSPTYSGNTIYF.

V and J are TRBV6-2 or TRBV6-3 and TRBJ1-5; tentatively, D is TRBD1 (5 bases). V lost 4 bases to trimming and J lost 4 bases, with 11 bases between them. From germline, CDR1 is MNHEY and CDR2 SVGEGT. The CDR3 covers 14 residues. This CDR3 reads CASSWGYPNQPQHF. CDR3 bases: TGTGCCAGCAGTTGGGGGTACCCAAATCAGCCCCAGCATTTT.

The chain recombines TRBV19 with TRBJ2-2; 7 bases are shared with TRBD1. Germline CDR1 reads LNHDA; CDR2 reads SQIVND (reference sequence). J gave up 1 base and V 7 bases, and 6 bases lay outside the gene matches. The CDR3 loop spans 15 amino acids. The CDR3 DNA follows: TGTGCCAGTAAGAAATACAGGGGGAACACCGGGGAGCTGTTTTTT. Its protein is CASKKYRGNTGELFF.

The chain joins TRBV5-1 to TRBJ1-2; maybe TRBD1 (6 bases). The germline gives CDR1 SGHRS, CDR2 YFSETQ. The CDR3 runs to 14 residues. Trimming removed 2 bases at V and 3 bases at J, with 11 bases between. The CDR3 DNA reads as TGCGCCAGCAGCTTAGACAGGACCCACTATGGCTACACCTTC. It yields the protein CASSLDRTHYGYTF.

A word on this clone: An end of the junction does not agree with germline; a read error may underlie this. The genes are TRBV11-2 and TRBJ1-2, with a weak D call TRBD1 (6 bases). This CDR3 has 13 residues. Germline-derived CDR1 and CDR2 are SGHAT and FQNNGV. The CDR3 loop reads CASSLAGGGEARF. In DNA form, the CDR3 reads TGTGCCAGCAGCTTAGCCGGGGGCGGGGAAGCCCGTTTC. The whole variable domain, filled in from reference TRBV11-2 and TRBJ1-2, reads EAGVAQSPRYKIIEKRQSVAFWCNPISGHATLYWYQQILGQGPKLLIQFQNNGVVDDSQLPKDRFSAERLKGVDSTLKIQPAKLEDSAVYLCASSLAGGGEARFGSGTRLTVV.

The chain carries TRBV29-1 and TRBJ1-2; D gene ambiguous. Germline V CDR1 and CDR2: SQVTM, ANQGSEA. The CDR3 runs to 11 residues. V shed 1 base and J shed 7 bases, with 7 bases lying between them. CDR3 bases: TGCAGCGTTGAAGTATTCGGTGGCTACACCTTC. Amino acids: CSVEVFGGYTF. Combining the CDR3 with reference TRBV29-1 and TRBJ1-2 gives the whole variable domain SAVISQKPSRDICQRGTSLTIQCQVDSQVTMMFWYRQQPGQSLTLIATANQGSEATYESGFVIDKFPISRPNLTFSTLTVSNMSPEDSSIYLCSVEVFGGYTFGSGTRLTVV.

The chain couples TRBV6-2 or TRBV6-3 to TRBJ2-7, with a tentative D call TRBD2 (6 bases). CDR1 MNHEY and CDR2 SVGEGT come from the germline V gene. The CDR3 contains 15 residues. V was clipped by 0 bases and J by 2 bases, with 11 bases between them. CDR3 coding DNA: TGTGCCAGCAGTTACTCCGTCGGGAGTACCTACGAGCAGTACGTC. This codes for CASSYSVGSTYEQYV.

This clone appeared a few times. The chain links TRBV5-1 to TRBJ2-2, with D uncertain. CDR1 and CDR2 (germline): SGHRS, YFSETQ. This CDR3 is 15 amino acids long. The ends were cut back, 0 bases at V and 2 bases at J, with 8 bases in the middle. CDR3 protein: CASSLEPSNTGELFF. DNA of the CDR3: TGCGCCAGCAGCTTGGAGCCGAGCAACACCGGGGAGCTGTTTTTT.

This sequence joins TRBV7-2 and TRBJ2-7; D uncertain. The CDR3 extends over 13 amino acids. V lost 4 bases, J lost 3 bases, and 10 bases lay in between. From germline, CDR1 is SGHTA and CDR2 FQGNSA. The CDR3 here is CASSSSWGYEQYV. CDR3 sequence (DNA): TGTGCCAGCAGCTCCTCCTGGGGCTACGAGCAGTACGTC.

The V call is TRBV5-8, the J call TRBJ2-7, with 11 bases that match TRBD2. J was trimmed by 6 bases and V by 3 bases; bases with no gene match: 2. The CDR3 is made up of 13 amino acids. CDR1 and CDR2 (germline): SGHTS, YDEGEE. The chain's CDR3 is CASSYGTSGEQYV. CDR3 nucleotide sequence: TGTGCCAGCAGCTACGGGACTAGCGGCGAGCAGTACGTC.

This clone came up a few times. The gene calls are TRBV19 and TRBJ1-1; D gene uncertain. The CDR3 length is 13 residues. Germline V CDR1 and CDR2: LNHDA, SQIVND (reference sequence). The V gene lost 6 bases and the J gene lost 5 bases, with 13 bases spanning the gap. In DNA, the CDR3 is TGTGCCAGTAGCCCACGGGTAGAGACTGAAGCTTTCTTT. Encoded protein: CASSPRVETEAFF.

The chain carries TRBV9 and TRBJ1-2; no firm D call. V dropped 3 bases and J dropped 7 bases, with 10 bases sitting between them. The CDR3 runs to 12 residues. The V gene's germline CDR1 is SGDLS and CDR2 YYNGEE. CDR3 residues: CASSGTDPGYTF. The CDR3 DNA is TGTGCCAGCAGCGGAACTGACCCTGGCTACACCTTC. Full variable domain (remainder filled in from reference TRBV9 and TRBJ1-2): DSGVTQTPKHLITATGQRVTLRCSPRSGDLSVYWYQQSLDQGLQFLIQYYNGEERAKGNILERFSAQQFPDLHSELNLSSLELGDSALYFCASSGTDPGYTFGSGTRLTVV.

This chain uses TRBV5-6 with TRBJ1-2; no definite D call. Germline CDR1 reads SGHDT; CDR2 reads YYEEEE. The CDR3 length is 16 residues. Between the trimmed V and J ends, which lost 5 bases and 4 bases, there was a span of 21 bases. As DNA, the CDR3 is TGTGCCAGCAGTTTCGGGAGCTCCGGAGCCATCTATGGCTACACCTTC. It is translated as CASSFGSSGAIYGYTF.

J is TRBJ2-1 and V is TRBV7-8; TRBD2 might be the D (5 bases). Germline lookup yields CDR1 SGHVS and CDR2 FQNEAQ. V lost 2 bases and J 3 bases, leaving 11 bases between the germline ends. This CDR3 region has 15 residues. The CDR3: CASSLRLDFYNEQFF. CDR3 in DNA: TGTGCCAGCAGCTTAAGGCTGGACTTCTACAATGAGCAGTTCTTC.

The V gene is TRBV9, the J gene TRBJ2-1; no definite D call. Trimming cost V 5 bases and J 1 base, with 13 bases left between them. Germline V gene sequence: CDR1 SGDLS, CDR2 YYNGEE. This CDR3 spans 15 amino acids. The CDR3 region is CASRNGVDSYNEQFF. The CDR3 DNA reads TGTGCCAGCAGGAATGGAGTCGATTCCTACAATGAGCAGTTCTTC.

The chain couples TRBV4-1 to TRBJ2-5; 9 nucleotides agree with TRBD2. The CDR3 is made up of 21 amino acids. The ends lost 1 base at V and 1 base at J; junction bases unmatched: 19. Germline loops: CDR1 MGHRA, CDR2 YSYEKL. Here the CDR3 reads CASSQGPLGSGSHAIQETQYF. CDR3 nucleotide sequence: TGCGCCAGCAGCCAAGGCCCCCTCGGTAGCGGGAGTCACGCAATCCAAGAGACCCAGTACTTC.

The chain carries TRBV28 and TRBJ2-3, with D hard to call. The ends were cut back, 5 bases at V and 10 bases at J, with 13 bases in the middle. CDR3 length equals 12 residues. Germline CDR1 reads MDHEN; CDR2 reads SYDVKM. This CDR3 reads CASSRPGGAQYF. The CDR3, as DNA: TGTGCCAGCAGTCGGCCGGGCGGCGCGCAGTATTTT.